The rows below give T cell receptor beta chains drawn from one sample of a study of shared clonotypes between healthy human individuals. The protocol was immunoSEQ multiplex PCR, while the TCRdb copy is restricted to in-frame clones and leaves out a portion. In the table there are some 500,000 clones, roughly three quarters of which are singletons. What was sequenced was PBMCs. All receptors come from a woman aged 40 to 49 in good health. Some clones in this sample may be carry-over from other donors' samples. CDR3s include the opening cysteine and the closing phenylalanine or tryptophan. Fields, in order: J gene, clone size, V gene, CDR3 length, D gene, CDR3 DNA, CDR3 protein. A D gene is named only where the DNA matches it firmly. Clone size is stated in some rows and not others, as once, few, many or a class when expanded.

J gene: TRBJ2-7
clone size: few
V gene: TRBV6-1
CDR3 length: 13
D gene: NA
CDR3 DNA: TGTGCCAGCAGTGAAACAGCGTCCTACGAGCAGTACTTC
CDR3 protein: CASSETASYEQYF

J gene: TRBJ1-4
clone size: NA
V gene: TRBV5-1
CDR3 length: 14
D gene: TRBD1
CDR3 DNA: TGCGCCAGCAGCCATGGGACAGGGGATGAAAAACTGTTTTTT
CDR3 protein: CASSHGTGDEKLFF

J gene: TRBJ2-5
clone size: NA
V gene: TRBV7-1
CDR3 length: 14
D gene: NA
CDR3 DNA: TGTGCCAGCAGAACCTCCAGGGGACAAGAGACCCAGTACTTC
CDR3 protein: CASRTSRGQETQYF

J gene: TRBJ1-5
clone size: NA
V gene: TRBV7-3
CDR3 length: 15
D gene: NA
CDR3 DNA: TGTGCCAGCAGCTTAACAGGGGCCAGCAATCAGCCCCAGCATTTT
CDR3 protein: CASSLTGASNQPQHF

J gene: TRBJ2-5
clone size: NA
V gene: TRBV6-9
CDR3 length: 16
D gene: NA
CDR3 DNA: TGTGCCAGCAGAGATAGAGGTCCGGGCCCTAGAGAGACCCAGTACTTC
CDR3 protein: CASRDRGPGPRETQYF

J gene: TRBJ2-2
clone size: NA
V gene: TRBV6-6
CDR3 length: 12
D gene: NA
CDR3 DNA: TGTGCCAGCAGGCCTAACACCGGGGAGCTGTTTTTT
CDR3 protein: CASRPNTGELFF

J gene: TRBJ2-7
clone size: NA
V gene: TRBV5-1
CDR3 length: 16
D gene: NA
CDR3 DNA: TGCGCCAGCAGCTCCCCGGTGGGTGCTGATCTCTACGAGCAGTACTTC
CDR3 protein: CASSSPVGADLYEQYF

J gene: TRBJ2-5
clone size: NA
V gene: TRBV18
CDR3 length: 13
D gene: NA
CDR3 DNA: TGTGCCAGCTCACCATATGGTCGAGAGACCCAGTACTTC
CDR3 protein: CASSPYGRETQYF

J gene: TRBJ2-2
clone size: NA
V gene: TRBV30
CDR3 length: 15
D gene: TRBD2
CDR3 DNA: TGTGCCTGGAGTGAAAGGCTAGCGGACACCGGGGAGCTGTTTTTT
CDR3 protein: CAWSERLADTGELFF

J gene: TRBJ2-2
clone size: NA
V gene: TRBV5-1
CDR3 length: 15
D gene: NA
CDR3 DNA: TGCGCCAGCAGCTTGGATGTTACAAACACCGGGGAGCTGTTTTTT
CDR3 protein: CASSLDVTNTGELFF

J gene: TRBJ1-2
clone size: NA
V gene: TRBV27
CDR3 length: 15
D gene: TRBD1
CDR3 DNA: TGTGCCAGCAGCCCCAACAGGGGTAGGAACTATGGCTACACCTTC
CDR3 protein: CASSPNRGRNYGYTF

J gene: TRBJ1-1
clone size: once
V gene: TRBV5-3
CDR3 length: 14
D gene: NA
CDR3 DNA: TGTGCCAGAAGCTTGGTCGGGGTGAACACTGAAGCTTTCTTT
CDR3 protein: CARSLVGVNTEAFF

J gene: TRBJ1-1
clone size: many
V gene: TRBV10-3
CDR3 length: 15
D gene: NA
CDR3 DNA: TGTGCCATCAGTGAGTCGGGGCGCATGAACACTGAAGCTTTCTTT
CDR3 protein: CAISESGRMNTEAFF

J gene: TRBJ2-7
clone size: NA
V gene: TRBV5-1
CDR3 length: 14
D gene: NA
CDR3 DNA: TGCGCCAGCAGCTTGGTCGGCCGAGGAGGGTCCCAGTACTTC
CDR3 protein: CASSLVGRGGSQYF